The clone carrying this T cell receptor (beta chain) was counted only a few times. RNA transcripts served as template for amplifying TCR beta CDR3 sequences. Amplification began with first-round RT-PCR using HTBI primers, then second-round multiplex PCR was performed. MiXCR, applied by TCRdb to the multiplex PCR reads, yields one record per CDR3 protein. The sample shows roughly 1.1 million distinct CDR3 sequences, about 36% of them seen only once. Germline V CDR1 and CDR2: MNHEY, SVGAGI. V lost 2 bases and J lost 14, with 19 bases in between. The CDR3 extends over 15 amino acids. The entry originates in a study of Graves' ophthalmopathy and Graves' hyperthyroidism.

The rearrangement uses TRBV6-5 and TRBJ1-6, with unresolved D. This clonotype was obtained from an adult man with Graves' hyperthyroidism. Specimen: peripheral blood or thyroid tissue (not recorded which). The CDR3 DNA sequence: TGTGCCAGCAGTTACAAGCCCCGCGGTTCGGGTGCCCTCCACTTT. Amino acids: CASSYKPRGSGALHF.